The 16 T cell receptor beta chains listed next were all sequenced from one sample in a study of shared clonotypes between healthy human individuals. The table came from immunoSEQ multiplex PCR; TCRdb's copy has only in-frame clones and leaves some out. Of roughly 1 million clones in the sample, around 74% are singletons; the top ten hold approximately 1.5%. The material sequenced was memory CD4+ T cells sorted from blood. The subset is: CD45RA-negative fraction. These receptors were collected from a young man in good health.

The chain joins TRBV6-1 to TRBJ2-5, with 14 nucleotides matching TRBD2. Germline-derived CDR1 and CDR2 are MNHNS and SASEGT. The CDR3 has 19 residues. V trimming: 4 bases; J trimming: 4 bases; junction bases outside the gene matches: 14. The CDR3 protein is CASSARWTSGGTRLETQYF. In DNA, the CDR3 is TGTGCCAGCAGTGCTCGTTGGACTAGCGGGGGGACTCGTCTAGAGACCCAGTACTTC.

V usage is TRBV25-1 and J usage is TRBJ2-5; D may be TRBD1 (6 bases). Germline V gives CDR1 MGHDK, CDR2 SYGVNS. The CDR3 covers 15 residues. With 3 bases removed from V and 5 bases from J, the gap between germline ends came to 16 bases. DNA of the CDR3: TGTGCCAGCAGTGAGGGGGCTAGTGTTACGGAGACCCAGTACTTC. As protein: CASSEGASVTETQYF.

The CDR3 region is CAWGQGKTQYF. CDR3 in DNA: TGTGCCTGGGGACAGGGGAAGACCCAGTACTTC. The rearrangement links TRBV30 to TRBJ2-5; 9 nucleotides agree with TRBD1. Germline values: CDR1 GTSNPN, CDR2 SVGIG (reference sequence). The ends lost 5 bases at V and 6 bases at J; junction bases unmatched: 1. The CDR3 loop spans 11 amino acids.

The rearrangement uses TRBV10-3 and TRBJ2-6, with D maybe TRBD1 (5 bases). The CDR3 consists of 18 residues. The ends were cut back, 2 bases at V and 0 bases at J, with 14 bases in the middle. Germline CDR1 reads ENHRY; CDR2 reads SYGVKD. The DNA for the CDR3 is TGTGCCATCAGTGAGACCCCGACAGCCCGCTCTGGGGCCAACGTCCTGACTTTC. The encoded protein is CAISETPTARSGANVLTF.

This chain joins TRBV25-1 and TRBJ1-4; D not certain. V lost 2 bases, J lost 8 bases, and 15 bases lay in between. This CDR3 contains 15 residues. CDR1 is MGHDK and CDR2 is SYGVNS in the germline V gene. CDR3 DNA sequence: TGTGCCAGCAGTGAACCCGTCGGGGTAGGAGAAAAACTGTTTTTT. It codes for CASSEPVGVGEKLFF.

This clone appeared a few times. The chain recombines TRBV29-1 with TRBJ1-1; D remains ambiguous. The CDR3 sequence is 12 residues long. V was cut by 6 bases and J by 5 bases, with 13 bases left in between. Per germline, CDR1 SQVTM and CDR2 ANQGSEA. The CDR3 here is CSVEPSATEAFF. Written as DNA, the CDR3 is TGCAGCGTCGAACCCTCAGCGACTGAAGCTTTCTTT.

CDR3 amino acids: CASSIMAMSSGNTIYF. Written as DNA, the CDR3 is TGTGCCAGTAGTATTATGGCAATGAGCTCTGGAAACACCATATATTTT. V and J are TRBV19 and TRBJ1-3; no definite D call. The CDR3 runs to 16 residues. With 3 bases removed from V and 0 bases from J, the gap between germline ends came to 12 bases. Germline CDR1 LNHDA, CDR2 SQIVND (reference sequence).

A word on this clone: Other DNA sequences in the sample encode the same CDR3. The chain recombines TRBV28 with TRBJ1-5; 8 nucleotides match TRBD1. V lost 3 bases to trimming and J lost 4 bases; unmatched junction nucleotides: 5. The CDR3 extends over 15 amino acids. Germline-derived CDR1 and CDR2 are MDHEN and SYDVKM. The CDR3 nucleotides are TGTGCCAGCAGTTTCCAGGGGGCCGGTAATCAGCCCCAGCATTTT. Translating gives CASSFQGAGNQPQHF.

This rearrangement joins TRBV5-4 to TRBJ2-7; D is perhaps TRBD1 (5 bases). There are 15 residues in the CDR3. Germline V CDR1 and CDR2: SGHNT, YYREEE (reference sequence). The germline V and J ends were trimmed by 1 base and 3 bases, with 14 bases remaining between them. The CDR3 DNA is TGTGCCAGCAGCTTGTCATTGGGGCAGAACTACGAGCAGTACTTC. Translation: CASSLSLGQNYEQYF. The complete variable domain, with remaining parts taken from reference TRBV5-4 and TRBJ2-7, reads ETGVTQSPTHLIKTRGQQVTLRCSSQSGHNTVSWYQQALGQGPQFIFQYYREEENGRGNFPPRFSGLQFPNYSSELNVNALELDDSALYLCASSLSLGQNYEQYFGPGTRLTVT.

This chain joins TRBV6-1 and TRBJ2-5; D is perhaps TRBD2 (5 bases). V lost 7 bases, J lost 1 base, and 13 bases lay in between. Per germline, CDR1 MNHNS and CDR2 SASEGT. CDR3 length: 14 amino acids. This CDR3 is CASTPHGVQETQYF. In nucleotides, the CDR3 is TGTGCCAGCACACCACACGGGGTCCAAGAGACCCAGTACTTC.

The rearrangement joins TRBV7-2 to TRBJ2-5; D is ambiguous. Germline loops: CDR1 SGHTA, CDR2 FQGNSA. The CDR3 loop spans 13 amino acids. V lost 4 bases, J lost 9 bases, and 15 bases lay in between. The CDR3 sequence is CASSSSRISPQYF. DNA for the CDR3: TGTGCCAGCAGCTCTTCTCGGATCTCTCCCCAGTACTTC.

The sample holds one count of this clone. The V call is TRBV5-1, the J call TRBJ2-3; the match to TRBD2 covers 12 bases. V lost 4 bases to trimming and J lost 0 bases; unmatched junction nucleotides: 6. There are 17 residues in the CDR3. Germline lookup yields CDR1 SGHRS and CDR2 YFSETQ. CDR3 nucleotides: TGCGCCAGCAGCCCCGGACTAGCGGGGTATAGCACAGATACGCAGTATTTT. This gives the protein CASSPGLAGYSTDTQYF.

With respect to this clone: This sample includes further DNA sequences coding for the same CDR3. The chain employs TRBV2 and TRBJ1-6; 8 nucleotides match TRBD1. Germline trimming cut 6 bases from V and 5 bases from J; bases unmatched to any gene: 0. The CDR3 consists of 13 residues. In germline, CDR1 is SNHLY, CDR2 FYNNEI. The CDR3 sequence is CASRDRDNSPLHF. As DNA, the CDR3 is TGTGCCAGCAGGGACAGGGATAATTCACCCCTCCACTTT.

The chain uses TRBV30 and TRBJ2-7; D not certain. V was pared by 0 bases and J by 5 bases, with 8 bases between. CDR1 is GTSNPN, CDR2 SVGIG, per germline (reference sequence). The CDR3 runs to 12 residues. This CDR3 reads CAWSVRMDEQYF. The CDR3 DNA reads TGTGCCTGGAGTGTAAGAATGGACGAGCAGTACTTC.

V gene TRBV18 combines with J gene TRBJ2-7, with D perhaps matching TRBD2 (6 bases). CDR1 and CDR2 (germline): KGHSH, LQKENI. The V gene lost 6 bases and the J gene lost 3 bases, with 12 bases spanning the gap. The CDR3 sequence is 13 residues long. The CDR3 nucleotides are TGTGCCAGCTCGTCGGGGGAGGTCTACGAGCAGTACTTC. Protein sequence: CASSSGEVYEQYF.

This sequence joins TRBV11-2 and TRBJ2-1; 7 positions match TRBD2. Germline CDR1 reads SGHAT; CDR2 reads FQNNGV. Losses at the gene ends were 5 bases for V and 0 bases for J; bases not matched to a gene: 4. The CDR3 is made up of 15 amino acids. The CDR3 here is CASSRSGTSYNEQFF. CDR3 bases: TGTGCCAGCAGCCGAAGCGGGACCTCCTACAATGAGCAGTTCTTC.